One and the same sample provided the 6 T cell receptor beta chains below, sequenced in a study of T cell repertoires in cytomegalovirus infection. One entry per CDR3 protein results from TCRdb running MiXCR on the reads. The data hold around 900,000 distinct CDR3 sequences, with approximately 31% observed a single time. No antigen has been identified for these receptors. Source: cultured CD8+ T cells from PBMCs, taken from culture after CMV antigen stimulation. These receptors all stem from a human donor in good health (CMV status not recorded). Some clones in this sample may be carry-over from other donors' samples.

At least ten counts were recorded for this clonotype. The V and J genes are TRBV6-5 and TRBJ2-5; 10 bases align to TRBD2. The CDR3 has 14 amino acids. Unmatched junction bases numbered 4, after V lost 2 bases and J lost 7 bases. Per the germline V gene, CDR1 is MNHEY and CDR2 is SVGAGI. Here the CDR3 reads CASSYGTSVGTQYF. In DNA form, the CDR3 reads TGTGCCAGCAGTTACGGGACTAGCGTAGGGACCCAGTACTTC.

Only a few counts were recorded for this clonotype. The rearrangement joins TRBV2 to TRBJ2-7; D is ambiguous. Trimming pared 6 bases from V and 4 bases from J, leaving 16 bases between. This CDR3 is built from 14 residues. Germline V gives CDR1 SNHLY, CDR2 FYNNEI. CDR3 nucleotides: TGTGCCAGCAGCGACTCGGCGGAGCAGTACGAGCAGTACTTC. This codes for CASSDSAEQYEQYF.

This clonotype was found many times. The gene calls are TRBV7-2 and TRBJ2-3, with 12 bases identical to TRBD2. The CDR3 totals 16 residues. Trimming took 5 bases from V and 2 from J; bases not matched to a gene: 5. Germline V CDR1 and CDR2: SGHTA, FQGNSA. This CDR3 reads CASSPGLAGFTDTQYF. The CDR3 DNA reads as TGTGCCAGCAGCCCCGGACTAGCGGGGTTCACAGATACGCAGTATTTT.

This chain links TRBV29-1 with TRBJ2-1, with D unresolved. The germline gives CDR1 SQVTM, CDR2 ANQGSEA. The CDR3 contains 11 residues. With 6 bases removed from V and 6 bases from J, the gap between germline ends came to 9 bases. The chain's CDR3 is CSVLEGNEQFF. The CDR3 DNA reads TGCAGCGTCCTGGAAGGCAATGAGCAGTTCTTC.

At least ten counts were recorded for this clonotype. This chain joins TRBV7-9 and TRBJ1-1; the match to TRBD1 covers 7 bases. The CDR3 loop spans 14 amino acids. Trimming at V came to 5 bases and at J to 0 bases, leaving 3 bases not matched to a gene. The germline gives CDR1 SEHNR, CDR2 FQNEAQ (reference sequence). The CDR3: CASSGTAMNTEAFF. CDR3 sequence (DNA): TGTGCCAGCAGCGGGACAGCAATGAACACTGAAGCTTTCTTT.

This chain uses TRBV24-1 with TRBJ2-2; D might be TRBD2 (5 bases). Germline V gives CDR1 KGHDR, CDR2 SFDVKD. This CDR3 has 14 residues. V was shortened by 3 bases and J by 6 bases, with 10 bases between the two germline ends. The CDR3: CATSDITSSGELFF. CDR3 nucleotide sequence: TGTGCCACCAGTGATATCACTAGTTCCGGGGAGCTGTTTTTT.